Presented here are 25 T cell receptor beta chains from one specimen sequenced in a study of T cells in women clearing cervical HPV infection. Some clones are missing from TCRdb's copy, which holds only in-frame ones; the method was immunoSEQ multiplex PCR. Here the sample table reports about 21,000 clones. The sample taken for sequencing was blood buffy coat. Every receptor here comes from a woman between 18 and 70 years old with a cervical HPV16 infection that either progressed to CIN3+ or cleared (not recorded which).

Comments on this clone: The CDR3 end falls 3 residues outside the read, so it is completed with the germline J gene. This chain joins TRBV6-1 and TRBJ1-1, with D unclear. Germline V gives CDR1 MNHNS, CDR2 SASEGT. The CDR3 runs to 14 residues. Trimming shortened V by 3 bases and J by 5 bases, and 13 bases separated the two germline ends. CDR3 sequence: CASSERGSRTEAFF. The DNA read from the CDR3 is TGTGCCAGCAGTGAGCGGGGTTCACGGACTGAA.

Details on this clone: The read gets to within 3 residues of the CDR3 end, and the germline J gene fills in the rest. This chain joins TRBV11-2 and TRBJ2-1; 11 nucleotides line up with TRBD2. The V gene's germline CDR1 is SGHAT and CDR2 FQNNGV. J lost 4 bases, V lost 4 bases, and 3 bases had no gene match. The CDR3 is 15 amino acids. This CDR3 reads CASSWGLADYNEQFF. Incomplete CDR3 DNA: TGTGCCAGCAGCTGGGGACTAGCGGATTACAATGAG.

A word on this clone: The read gets to within 3 residues of the CDR3 end, and the germline J gene fills in the rest. The sample carries other DNA sequences with the same CDR3. The chain combines TRBV2 with TRBJ1-5; 10 nucleotides match TRBD1. This CDR3 spans 16 amino acids. The germline gives CDR1 SNHLY, CDR2 FYNNEI. V lost 4 bases to trimming and J lost 1 base; unmatched junction nucleotides: 4. Partial CDR3 DNA: TGTGCCAGCAGTGGACAGGGGGCGAGAAGCAATCAGCCC. Protein product: CASSGQGARSNQP. The entire CDR3 protein reads CASSGQGARSNQPQHF. The full variable domain, its missing parts supplied by reference TRBV2 and TRBJ1-5, is EPEVTQTPSHQVTQMGQEVILRCVPISNHLYFYWYRQILGQKVEFLVSFYNNEISEKSEIFDDQFSVERPDGSNFTLKIRSTKLEDSAMYFCASSGQGARSNQPQHFGDGTRLSIL.

Concerning this clone itself: Read sequence stops 3 residues before the CDR3 end, and the germline J gene provides the missing end. This chain connects TRBV13 to TRBJ2-7; D ambiguous. CDR3 size: 12 residues. Germline V lookup: CDR1 PRHDT, CDR2 FYEKMQ (reference sequence). V lost 1 base and J lost 1, with 2 bases in between. The covered CDR3 bases are TGTGCCAGCAGCTTAGCGTCCTACGAG. It yields the protein CASSLASYE. The whole CDR3 protein reads CASSLASYEQYF.

In regard to this clone: The read halts 3 residues ahead of the CDR3 end, with the missing end drawn from the germline J gene. The chain carries TRBV7-2 and TRBJ2-7, with TRBD1 matching over 8 bases. This CDR3 contains 15 residues. Germline-derived CDR1 and CDR2 are SGHTA and FQGNSA. V shed 5 bases, J shed 1 base, and the junction held 7 bases outside the gene matches. The CDR3 sequence is CASSDRDRISYEQYF. The CDR3 DNA, read in part, is TGTGCCAGCAGCGACCGGGACAGGATTTCCTACGAG.

About this clone itself: The read falls 3 residues short of the CDR3 end, and the missing part is taken from the germline J gene. The chain has TRBV29-1 and TRBJ2-3; TRBD1 matches at 8 bases. Germline V CDR1 and CDR2: SQVTM, ANQGSEA. The V gene end was trimmed by 4 bases and the J gene end by 3 bases; junction bases not matched to a gene: 0. This CDR3 is built from 12 residues. The covered CDR3 bases are TGCAGCGTTGGGACAGGGACAGATACG. It yields the protein CSVGTGTDT. The whole CDR3 region reads CSVGTGTDTQYF.

On this clone: The read terminates 3 residues before the CDR3 end, so the remaining end is supplied by the germline J gene. The rearrangement links TRBV5-1 to TRBJ2-1; 7 bases are shared with TRBD2. CDR1 is SGHRS, CDR2 YFSETQ, per germline. The junction had 11 bases not matched to a gene; V was cut back by 5 bases and J by 6 bases. The CDR3 runs to 15 residues. The sequenced CDR3 bases are TGCGCCAGCAGACTGGGGCTAGCGGAGGGCAATGAG. Translation gives CASRLGLAEGNE. In full, the CDR3 is CASRLGLAEGNEQFF. Full variable domain (remainder filled in from reference TRBV5-1 and TRBJ2-1): KAGVTQTPRYLIKTRGQQVTLSCSPISGHRSVSWYQQTPGQGLQFLFEYFSETQRNKGNFPGRFSGRQFSNSRSEMNVSTLELGDSALYLCASRLGLAEGNEQFFGPGTRLTVL.

Concerning this clone: The read comes to an end 3 residues before the CDR3 does, leaving the germline J gene to fill in the end. This chain uses TRBV20-1 with TRBJ2-5; TRBD2 matches at 10 bases. Germline assignment: CDR1 DFQATT and CDR2 SNEGSKA (reference sequence). The junction had 17 bases not matched to a gene; V was cut back by 6 bases and J by 4 bases. CDR3 length: 17 amino acids. The sequenced CDR3 bases are TGCAGTGCCCACCCCCCAAGGCTAGCGGGAGTCAGAGAGACC. Its translation: CSAHPPRLAGVRET. The whole CDR3 sequence is CSAHPPRLAGVRETQYF.

A word on this clone: The read gets to within 3 residues of the CDR3 end, and the germline J gene fills in the rest. J is TRBJ2-3 and V is TRBV2, with TRBD2 matching over 9 bases. CDR1 is SNHLY, CDR2 FYNNEI, per germline. V shed 7 bases and J 7 bases; nucleotides not matched to a gene: 3. The length of the CDR3 is 12 residues. CDR3: CASTSGTNTQYF. The sequenced CDR3 bases are TGTGCCAGCACTAGCGGGACGAATACG.

With respect to this clone: The DNA ends 3 residues before the CDR3 does, and the rest of the CDR3 is filled in from the germline J gene. The V and J genes are TRBV7-8 and TRBJ2-2, with 9 bases identical to TRBD1. Germline CDR1 SGHVS, CDR2 FQNEAQ. There are 17 residues in the CDR3. V dropped 2 bases and J dropped 10; count of bases not matched to a gene: 14. CDR3 in amino acids: CASSLFIYGQGQVELFF. CDR3 bases read: TGTGCCAGCAGCTTATTTATCTATGGACAGGGGCAAGTGGAG.

Of note for this clone: The CDR3 end is not reached by the read, which stops 3 residues before it; the germline J gene fills it in. The rearrangement joins TRBV12-3 or TRBV12-4 to TRBJ2-6; a weak D match, TRBD1 (5 bases). With 2 bases removed from V and 9 bases from J, the gap between germline ends came to 5 bases. The CDR3 is 12 amino acids. The CDR3 reads CASSLRGNVLTF. The DNA read from the CDR3 is TGTGCCAGCAGTTTAAGGGGCAACGTC.

Details on this clone: The read falls 3 residues short of the CDR3 end, and the missing part is taken from the germline J gene. The chain couples TRBV7-8 to TRBJ1-1; D is unclear. The CDR3 totals 15 residues. V shed 5 bases and J shed 4 bases, with 17 bases lying between them. From germline, CDR1 is SGHVS and CDR2 FQNEAQ. The CDR3 DNA, read in part, is TGTGCCAGCAGCCTATACGGGCGGGAGAGCACTGAA. Protein sequence: CASSLYGRESTE. The entire CDR3 protein is CASSLYGRESTEAFF.

The sequenced CDR3 bases are TGCGCCAGCAGCCAAGATCTGACGACCGGCGGACTCTCCTACGAG. Its protein is CASSQDLTTGGLSYE. The whole CDR3 is CASSQDLTTGGLSYEQYF. The rearrangement joins TRBV4-1 to TRBJ2-7; possibly TRBD2 for D (5 bases). The read halts 3 residues ahead of the CDR3 end, with the missing end drawn from the germline J gene. CDR1 is MGHRA, CDR2 YSYEKL, per germline. V lost 0 bases and J 0 bases, leaving 18 bases between the germline ends. The CDR3 covers 18 residues.

A remark on this clone: From the germline J gene comes the end of the CDR3, since the read stops 3 residues before it. The rearrangement joins TRBV5-4 to TRBJ2-7; 8 positions agree with TRBD2. The CDR3 is 15 amino acids. Per germline, CDR1 SGHNT and CDR2 YYREEE (reference sequence). V lost 0 bases, J lost 3 bases, and 5 bases stayed unmatched. CDR3 DNA (partial): TGTGCCAGCAGCTTGGAGGTGCGGGAGGTCTACGAG. Translation gives CASSLEVREVYE. The CDR3 as a whole reads CASSLEVREVYEQYF.

With regard to this clone: Coverage ceases 3 residues before the CDR3 finishes, and the germline J gene fills in the end. This chain links TRBV18 with TRBJ2-7; a possible D gene is TRBD2 (5 bases). The CDR3 covers 16 residues. Trimming pared 4 bases from V and 5 bases from J, leaving 21 bases between. Germline CDR1 reads KGHSH; CDR2 reads LQKENI. The CDR3 loop is CASSQQRATLDNEQYF. The covered CDR3 bases are TGTGCCAGCTCACAGCAGAGGGCGACCCTCGACAACGAG.

Concerning this clone: The sequenced fragment ends 3 residues before the CDR3 boundary, so the rest is inferred from the germline J gene. The rearrangement links TRBV29-1 to TRBJ1-1; 10 nucleotides match TRBD1. V lost 4 bases and J lost 4; bases outside the gene matches: 3. The germline V gene encodes CDR1 SQVTM and CDR2 ANQGSEA. The CDR3 has 13 amino acids. CDR3 sequence: CSVGRTGGTEAFF. The CDR3 bases that were read are TGCAGCGTTGGCCGGACAGGGGGCACTGAA.

For this clone: The read stops 3 residues short of the end of the CDR3; the missing end is completed from the germline J gene. J is TRBJ2-5 and V is TRBV4-1; 9 bases align to TRBD2. The J segment lost 3 bases and the V segment lost 4 bases, leaving 3 bases of the junction unmatched. Per the germline V gene, CDR1 is MGHRA and CDR2 is YSYEKL. The CDR3 consists of 14 residues. Partial CDR3 DNA: TGCGCCAGCAGCCTTAGCGGGGGAAAAGAGACC. Translating gives CASSLSGGKET. The complete CDR3 protein is CASSLSGGKETQYF.

Details on this clone: The read terminates 3 residues ahead of where the CDR3 ends, so the germline J gene completes it. The chain has TRBV10-3 and TRBJ2-3; TRBD2 matches at 16 bases. V was pared by 3 bases and J by 3 bases, with 12 bases of the junction left unmatched. The CDR3 is 20 residues long. Germline CDR1 and CDR2: ENHRY and SYGVKD. This CDR3 is CAISEPGTSGRAGGTDTQYF. The CDR3 bases that were read are TGTGCCATCAGTGAACCCGGGACTAGCGGGAGGGCCGGTGGAACAGATACG.

Note on this clone: The read finishes 3 residues shy of the CDR3 end, and the germline J gene is used to complete it. J is TRBJ2-3 and V is TRBV7-2; 9 bases are a match to TRBD2. The CDR3 sequence is 15 residues long. V lost 5 bases to trimming and J lost 1 base; unmatched junction nucleotides: 4. Germline CDR1 and CDR2: SGHTA and FQGNSA. CDR3 region: CASSPASGGTDTQYF. The covered CDR3 bases are TGTGCCAGCAGCCCCGCTAGCGGGGGCACAGATACG.

Note on this clone: The sequenced fragment ends 3 residues before the CDR3 boundary, so the rest is inferred from the germline J gene. V and J are TRBV23-1 and TRBJ1-2; the match to TRBD1 covers 7 bases. TRBV23-1 is identified as an open reading frame with a role that is uncertain. This CDR3 contains 10 residues. V was clipped by 10 bases and J by 6 bases; unmatched bases: 2. The CDR3 bases that were read are TGCGCCAAGGACAGGCATGGC. It translates to CAKDRHG. The whole CDR3 sequence is CAKDRHGYTF.

As for this clone: The read ends 3 residues early relative to the CDR3; the germline J gene fills the gap. The V and J genes are TRBV5-1 and TRBJ2-1; D possibly corresponds to TRBD2 (6 bases). The CDR3 spans 15 residues. CDR1 and CDR2 (germline): SGHRS, YFSETQ. Trimming removed 0 bases from V and 6 bases from J, with 13 bases in between. The CDR3 spells CASSLVGTSPNEQFF. The CDR3 DNA, read in part, is TGCGCCAGCAGCTTGGTTGGGACTTCCCCCAATGAG.

For this clone: The read terminates 3 residues before the CDR3 end, so the remaining end is supplied by the germline J gene. V usage is TRBV2 and J usage is TRBJ1-2; 9 bases are a match to TRBD1. Trimming at V came to 6 bases and at J to 7 bases, leaving 9 bases not matched to a gene. Looked up from germline, CDR1 is SNHLY and CDR2 is FYNNEI. The CDR3 contains 14 residues. Here the CDR3 reads CASSKDRGEGGYTF. The sequenced part of the CDR3 DNA is TGTGCCAGCAGCAAGGACAGGGGTGAGGGTGGC.

Details on this clone: The CDR3 goes on 3 residues after the read ends, and that part is filled in from the germline J gene. V usage is TRBV20-1 and J usage is TRBJ1-5; 7 bases map to TRBD1. This CDR3 comprises 16 residues. The J segment lost 1 base and the V segment lost 0 bases, leaving 6 bases of the junction unmatched. CDR1 is DFQATT, CDR2 SNEGSKA, per germline (reference sequence). This CDR3 is CSARDSVRGSNQPQHF. CDR3 bases read: TGCAGTGCTAGAGACAGCGTCAGGGGGAGCAATCAGCCC.

About this clone itself: The read is 3 residues too short to cover the CDR3 end, so that end is filled in from the germline J gene. The chain uses TRBV7-2 and TRBJ1-2, with unresolved D. The CDR3 covers 15 residues. Germline V lookup: CDR1 SGHTA, CDR2 FQGNSA. Trimming removed 7 bases at V and 3 bases at J, with 18 bases between. CDR3 bases read: TGTGCCAGCACCCCCTCCCCCCTCCTCGACTATGGC. As protein: CASTPSPLLDYG. The full CDR3 protein is CASTPSPLLDYGYTF.

As for this clone: The DNA ends 3 residues before the CDR3 does, and the rest of the CDR3 is filled in from the germline J gene. The sample contains more than one DNA sequence encoding this CDR3. The chain uses TRBV2 and TRBJ1-4; a possible D gene is TRBD1 (6 bases). Trimming removed 6 bases at V and 8 bases at J, with 13 bases between. Germline values: CDR1 SNHLY, CDR2 FYNNEI. CDR3 length equals 13 residues. The CDR3 spells CASRGGAWEKLFF. CDR3 bases read: TGTGCCAGCAGAGGGGGAGCGTGGGAAAAA.